The clone carrying this TCR beta chain came up many times. Its antigen is unidentified. V dropped 4 bases and J dropped 0; count of bases not matched to a gene: 8. Germline CDR1 and CDR2: LGHNA and YNFKEQ. The CDR3 is 17 amino acids. These data originate in a study of metastatic and nonmetastatic thyroid tumors. Study-level background: Samples came from malignant and benign thyroid patients, and repertoires were compared across blood and tumor or nodule tissue. Overall study results and limits: Within blood and tumor, benign nodules reportedly had significantly lower TCR beta diversity than malignant thyroid tumors did.

Nobody among the patients had been given any treatment before thyroid surgery. Under the authors' procedure: The study took CDR3 differences across clinicopathological groups and made a distant-metastasis classifier for papillary thyroid cancer from them. MiXCR reprocessed the PCR reads for TCRdb. Clone size and V and J calls follow TCRdb, not the original study. The data hold tens of thousands of clones, with 28% observed a single time. The specimen sequenced was blood. The V and J genes are TRBV4-2 and TRBJ2-7; 11 nucleotides agree with TRBD2. This clonotype was sampled from a male donor with papillary thyroid cancer or a benign thyroid nodule (not recorded which). Some clones in this sample may be carry-over from other donors' samples. CDR3 sequence (DNA): TGTGCCAGCAGCCTACTAGGGACTAGCGGATTCTCCTACGAGCAGTACTTC. Translating it yields CASSLLGTSGFSYEQYF.